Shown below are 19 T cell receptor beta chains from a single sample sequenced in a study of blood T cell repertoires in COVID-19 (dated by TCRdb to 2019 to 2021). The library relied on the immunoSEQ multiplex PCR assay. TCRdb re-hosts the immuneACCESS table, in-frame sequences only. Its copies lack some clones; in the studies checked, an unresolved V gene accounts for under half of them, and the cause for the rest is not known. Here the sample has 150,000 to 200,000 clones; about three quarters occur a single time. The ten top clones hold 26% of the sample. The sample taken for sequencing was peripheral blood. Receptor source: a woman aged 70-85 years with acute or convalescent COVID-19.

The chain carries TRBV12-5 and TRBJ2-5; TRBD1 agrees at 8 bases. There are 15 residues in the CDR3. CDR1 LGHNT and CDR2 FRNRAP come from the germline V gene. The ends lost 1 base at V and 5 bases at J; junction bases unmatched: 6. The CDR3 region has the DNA TGTGCTAGTGGTTTGGGTCCAGGGGGCTTGGAGACCCAGTACTTC. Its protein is CASGLGPGGLETQYF.

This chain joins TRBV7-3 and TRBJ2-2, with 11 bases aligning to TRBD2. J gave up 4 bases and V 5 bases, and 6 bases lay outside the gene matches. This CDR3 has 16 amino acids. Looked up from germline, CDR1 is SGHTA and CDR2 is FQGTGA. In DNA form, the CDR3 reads TGTGCCAGCAGCCGGATAGCGGGAGGGGTCACCGGGGAGCTGTTTTTT. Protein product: CASSRIAGGVTGELFF. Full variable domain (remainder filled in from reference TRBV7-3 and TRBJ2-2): GAGVSQTPSNKVTEKGKYVELRCDPISGHTALYWYRQSLGQGPEFLIYFQGTGAADDSGLPNDRFFAVRPEGSVSTLKIQRTERGDSAVYLCASSRIAGGVTGELFFGEGSRLTVL.

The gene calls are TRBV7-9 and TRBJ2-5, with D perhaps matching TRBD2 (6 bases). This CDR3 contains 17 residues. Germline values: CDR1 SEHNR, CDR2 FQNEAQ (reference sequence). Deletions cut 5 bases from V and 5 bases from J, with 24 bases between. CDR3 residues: CASSRVQGTEGYETQYF. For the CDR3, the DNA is TGTGCCAGCAGCCGAGTTCAAGGGACGGAGGGTTATGAGACCCAGTACTTC. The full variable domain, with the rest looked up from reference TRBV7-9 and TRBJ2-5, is DTGVSQNPRHKITKRGQNVTFRCDPISEHNRLYWYRQTLGQGPEFLTYFQNEAQLEKSRLLSDRFSAERPKGSFSTLEIQRTEQGDSAMYLCASSRVQGTEGYETQYFGPGTRLLVL.

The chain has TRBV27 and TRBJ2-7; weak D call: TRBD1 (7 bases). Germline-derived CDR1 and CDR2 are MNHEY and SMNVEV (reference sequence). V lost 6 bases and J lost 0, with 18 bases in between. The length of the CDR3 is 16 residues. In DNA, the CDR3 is TGTGCCAGCAGCAAGGGGGCGGGAACCTACTCCTACGAGCAGTACTTC. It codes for CASSKGAGTYSYEQYF.

CDR3 sequence reads: CASNRRTGAPGELFF. CDR3 sequence (DNA): TGTGCCAGCAACCGTCGGACAGGAGCGCCCGGGGAGCTGTTTTTT. The V and J genes are TRBV6-5 and TRBJ2-2; TRBD1 matches at 7 bases. The length of the CDR3 is 15 residues. Germline V gives CDR1 MNHEY, CDR2 SVGAGI. V lost 7 bases, J lost 6 bases, and 11 bases stayed unmatched.

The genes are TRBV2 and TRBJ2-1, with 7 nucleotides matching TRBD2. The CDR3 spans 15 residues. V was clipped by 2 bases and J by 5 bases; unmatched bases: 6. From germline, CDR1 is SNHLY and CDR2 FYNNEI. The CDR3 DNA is TGTGCCAGCAGTGAAATGGCTAGCGGCCACAATGAGCAGTTCTTC. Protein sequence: CASSEMASGHNEQFF.

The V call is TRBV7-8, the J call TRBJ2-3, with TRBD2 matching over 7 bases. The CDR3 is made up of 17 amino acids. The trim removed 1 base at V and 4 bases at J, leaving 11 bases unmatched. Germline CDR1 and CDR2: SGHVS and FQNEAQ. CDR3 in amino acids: CASSLEFWAGDADTQYF. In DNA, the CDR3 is TGTGCCAGCAGCTTAGAGTTCTGGGCGGGAGACGCAGATACGCAGTATTTT.

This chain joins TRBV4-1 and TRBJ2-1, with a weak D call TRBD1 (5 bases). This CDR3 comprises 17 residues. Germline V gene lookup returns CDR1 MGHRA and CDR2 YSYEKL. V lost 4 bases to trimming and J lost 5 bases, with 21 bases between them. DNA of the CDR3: TGCGCCAGCAGCCTGAACCGATGGGGCGGTAGAAACAATGAGCAGTTCTTC. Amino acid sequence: CASSLNRWGGRNNEQFF.

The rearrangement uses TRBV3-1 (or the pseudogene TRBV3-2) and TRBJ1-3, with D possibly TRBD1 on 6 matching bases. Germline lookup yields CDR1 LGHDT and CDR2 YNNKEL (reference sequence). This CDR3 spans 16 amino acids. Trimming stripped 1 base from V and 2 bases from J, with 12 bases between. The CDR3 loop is CASSQGQAQTGNTIYF. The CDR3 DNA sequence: TGTGCCAGCAGCCAAGGACAGGCCCAGACTGGAAACACCATATATTTT.

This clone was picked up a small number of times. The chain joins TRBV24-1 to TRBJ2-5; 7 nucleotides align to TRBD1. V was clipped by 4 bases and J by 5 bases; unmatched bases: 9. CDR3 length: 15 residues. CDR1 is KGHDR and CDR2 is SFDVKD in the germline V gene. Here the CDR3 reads CATSDYDREHETQYF. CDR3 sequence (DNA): TGTGCCACCAGTGACTACGACAGGGAGCACGAGACCCAGTACTTC.

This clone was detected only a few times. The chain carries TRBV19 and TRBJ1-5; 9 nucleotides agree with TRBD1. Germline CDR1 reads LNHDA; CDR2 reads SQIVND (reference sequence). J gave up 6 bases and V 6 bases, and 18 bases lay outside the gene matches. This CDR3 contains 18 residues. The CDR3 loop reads CASRRTGARSGIGQPQHF. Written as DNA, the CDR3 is TGTGCCAGTAGACGGACAGGGGCCCGATCGGGAATCGGTCAGCCCCAGCATTTT.

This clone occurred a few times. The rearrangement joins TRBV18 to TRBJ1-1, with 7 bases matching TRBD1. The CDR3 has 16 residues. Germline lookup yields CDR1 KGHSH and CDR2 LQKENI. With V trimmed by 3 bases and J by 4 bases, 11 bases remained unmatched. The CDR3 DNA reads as TGTGCCAGCTCACCGTCACAGGGGACCGAGGGCACTGAAGCTTTCTTT. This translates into CASSPSQGTEGTEAFF.

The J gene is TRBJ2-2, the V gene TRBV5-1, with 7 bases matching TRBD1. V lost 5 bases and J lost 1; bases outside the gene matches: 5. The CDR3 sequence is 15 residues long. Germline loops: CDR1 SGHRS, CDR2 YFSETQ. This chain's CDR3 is CASSLGGQNTGELFF. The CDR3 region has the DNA TGCGCCAGCAGTTTAGGGGGCCAGAACACCGGGGAGCTGTTTTTT.

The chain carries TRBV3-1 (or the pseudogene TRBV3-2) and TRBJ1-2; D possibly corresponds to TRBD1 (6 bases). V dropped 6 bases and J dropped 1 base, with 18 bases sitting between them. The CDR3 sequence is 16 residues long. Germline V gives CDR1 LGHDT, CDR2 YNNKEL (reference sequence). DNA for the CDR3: TGTGCCAGCAGTTACCGGGACACAACCTTTAACTATGGCTACACCTTC. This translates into CASSYRDTTFNYGYTF.

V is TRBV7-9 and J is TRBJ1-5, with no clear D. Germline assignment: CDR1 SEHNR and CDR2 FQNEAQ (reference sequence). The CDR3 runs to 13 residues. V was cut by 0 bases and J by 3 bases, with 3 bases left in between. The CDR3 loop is CASSLAHNQPQHF. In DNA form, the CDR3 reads TGTGCCAGCAGCTTAGCACACAATCAGCCCCAGCATTTT.

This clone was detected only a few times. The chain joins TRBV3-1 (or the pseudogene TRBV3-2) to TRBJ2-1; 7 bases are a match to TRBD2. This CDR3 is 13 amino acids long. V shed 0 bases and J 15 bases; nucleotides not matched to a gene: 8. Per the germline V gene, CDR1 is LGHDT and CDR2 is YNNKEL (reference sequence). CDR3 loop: CASSQESGGSLFF. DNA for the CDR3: TGTGCCAGCAGCCAAGAGTCGGGCGGGAGCCTGTTCTTC.

CDR3 protein: CASSFRQGGEKLFF. CDR3 nucleotides: TGTGCCAGCAGCTTTCGACAGGGGGGTGAAAAACTGTTTTTT. The rearrangement uses TRBV7-2 and TRBJ1-4; TRBD1 aligns across 9 bases. J lost 7 bases, V lost 3 bases, and 3 bases had no gene match. Germline V gene lookup returns CDR1 SGHTA and CDR2 FQGNSA. This CDR3 contains 14 residues.

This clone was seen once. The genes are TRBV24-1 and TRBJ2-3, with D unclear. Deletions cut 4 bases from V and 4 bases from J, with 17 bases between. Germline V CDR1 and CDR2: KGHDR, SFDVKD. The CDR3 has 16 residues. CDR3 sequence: CATSDPGQKVADTQYF. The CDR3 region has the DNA TGTGCCACCAGTGACCCCGGTCAAAAAGTGGCAGATACGCAGTATTTT.

The CDR3 protein is CASGKTRTSGDQPRSQYF. Written as DNA, the CDR3 is TGTGCCAGCGGCAAGACCAGGACTAGCGGGGACCAGCCGAGGTCCCAGTACTTC. The V call is TRBV11-2, the J call TRBJ2-5; 12 nucleotides agree with TRBD2. Trimming took 8 bases from V and 9 from J; bases not matched to a gene: 22. The CDR3 is 18 amino acids. Germline V gives CDR1 SGHAT, CDR2 FQNNGV.